This T cell receptor beta chain was identified in a study of T cells in Graves' hyperthyroidism and ophthalmopathy. Those with hyperthyroidism were 18 to 65 years old, newly diagnosed, and ill for under 2 months. Comment on this clonotype: The antigen is undetermined.

Study observations and caveats: Ophthalmopathy got predicted by the model a median around 6.8 months before its onset.

From RNA transcripts, TCR beta CDR3 regions were amplified. The primer set for the first-round RT-PCR of the TCR CDR3 was HTBI. Each CDR3 protein is one row after TCRdb ran MiXCR on the multiplex PCR reads. The sample contains about 340,000 distinct CDR3 sequences, around a sixth of which appear only once. This CDR3 has 12 residues. Germline-derived CDR1 and CDR2 are ENHRY and SYGVKD. V lost 8 bases and J lost 10, with 17 bases in between. Sequencing input: blood. V and J are TRBV10-3 and TRBJ1-2; the D gene is possibly TRBD1 (5 bases). The TCR was taken from a woman aged 45-59 years with Graves' hyperthyroidism. Here the CDR3 DNA reads TGTGCCATCCATGCGGACCAGGGAGTCTACACCTTC. As protein: CAIHADQGVYTF.